This T cell receptor beta chain emerged from a study of blood T cell repertoires in COVID-19. The overall study: Material from acute and convalescent COVID-19 was sourced from the United States, Italy and Spain.

In germline, CDR1 is ENHRY, CDR2 SYGVKD. The CDR3 contains 14 residues. Trimming cost V 10 bases and J 6 bases; bases outside gene matches: 11. Each participant's cohort was designated according to participant-reported clinical history. Profiled with immunoSEQ multiplex PCR; TCRdb holds only in-frame clones, not every one. The table has 190,000 or so clones, around 90% seen once. The chain recombines TRBV10-3 with TRBJ1-4; 7 bases match TRBD1. The sample taken for sequencing was PBMCs or T cells enriched from blood (not recorded which). This receptor was obtained from a woman under 40 who had recovered from COVID-19. DNA for the CDR3: TGTGCCACAAAAAGGGGGCCAGAGTATGAAAAACTGTTTTTT. It codes for CATKRGPEYEKLFF.